This TCR beta chain emerged from a study of T cells in Graves' hyperthyroidism and ophthalmopathy. Amplified TCR beta CDR3 regions came from RNA transcripts. In the first-round RT-PCR of the TCR CDR3, the HTBI primer set was used. Via MiXCR, TCRdb re-called the multiplex PCR reads, giving one row per CDR3 protein. The sample carries around 620,000 distinct CDR3 sequences, under 20% recorded once. Only a few counts were recorded for this clonotype. Germline assignment: CDR1 SQVTM and CDR2 ANQGSEA. The CDR3 has 18 amino acids. Patients aged 18 to 65 had newly diagnosed hyperthyroidism that had lasted under 2 months.

The sample taken for sequencing was blood. The sequence derives from a woman in her twenties or thirties with Graves' hyperthyroidism. The chain recombines TRBV29-1 with TRBJ2-7, with TRBD1 identical over 9 bases. CDR3 nucleotides: TGCATCATCACCCCAGGTGGACAGGGGACCCAGAGAGGCTACGAGCAGTACTTC. It codes for CIITPGGQGTQRGYEQYF.